This T cell receptor beta chain was retrieved from a study of T cell changes during pregnancy in multiple sclerosis. Profiled with immunoSEQ multiplex PCR; TCRdb holds only in-frame clones, not every one. The profile shows 58,000 or so clones, over 75% of them singletons. Germline CDR1 and CDR2: SGHKS and YYEKEE (reference sequence). The trim removed 4 bases at V and 5 bases at J, leaving 6 bases unmatched. The CDR3 runs 14 residues. This receptor was obtained from a female donor with multiple sclerosis, enrolled in a pregnancy study. The sequences come from peripheral blood, collected after pregnancy. The rearrangement links TRBV5-5 to TRBJ2-5; 9 bases match TRBD1. CDR3 in DNA: TGTGCCAGCAGCCGCCCCGGGACAGGGGAGACCCAGTACTTC. It encodes CASSRPGTGETQYF.